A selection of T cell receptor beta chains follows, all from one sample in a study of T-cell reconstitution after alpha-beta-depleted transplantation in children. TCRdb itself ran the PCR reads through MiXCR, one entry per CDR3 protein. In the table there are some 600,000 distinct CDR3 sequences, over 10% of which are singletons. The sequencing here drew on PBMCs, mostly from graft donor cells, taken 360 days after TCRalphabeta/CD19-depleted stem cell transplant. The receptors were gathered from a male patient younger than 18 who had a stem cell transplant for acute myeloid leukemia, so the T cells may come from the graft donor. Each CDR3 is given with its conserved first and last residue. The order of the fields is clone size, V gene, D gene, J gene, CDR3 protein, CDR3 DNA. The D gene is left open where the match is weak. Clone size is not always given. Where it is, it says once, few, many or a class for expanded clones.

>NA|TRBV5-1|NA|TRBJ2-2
CASSSLPRTGELFF
TGCGCCAGCAGCTCCCTCCCCAGGACCGGGGAGCTGTTTTTT
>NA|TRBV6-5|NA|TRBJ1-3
CASSYSNHGGNTIYF
TGTGCCAGCAGTTACTCTAACCACGGTGGAAACACCATATATTTT
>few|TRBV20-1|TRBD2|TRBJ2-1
CSARDLRAGEGYGEQFF
TGCAGTGCTAGAGATCTCCGAGCGGGAGAGGGGTACGGTGAGCAGTTCTTC
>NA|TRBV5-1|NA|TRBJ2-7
CASSREVENAYEQYF
TGCGCCAGTAGCCGGGAAGTAGAGAACGCTTACGAGCAGTACTTC
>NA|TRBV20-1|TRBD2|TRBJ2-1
CSARDSPGLAGKNEQFF
TGCAGTGCTAGAGATTCTCCGGGACTAGCGGGAAAAAATGAGCAGTTCTTC
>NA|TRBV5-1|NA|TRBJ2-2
CASSFSRPGTGELFF
TGCGCCAGCAGCTTCTCCCGGCCTGGGACCGGGGAGCTGTTTTTT
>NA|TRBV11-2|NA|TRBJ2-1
CASSLVRGARAYEQFF
TGTGCCAGCAGCTTAGTTCGCGGAGCTAGAGCCTATGAGCAGTTCTTC
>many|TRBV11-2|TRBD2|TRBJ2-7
CASSSLAGGSYEQYF
TGTGCCAGCAGTTCTCTAGCGGGAGGTTCCTACGAGCAGTACTTC
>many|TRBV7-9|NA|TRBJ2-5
CASSGPGETQYF
TGTGCCAGCAGTGGGCCTGGGGAGACCCAGTACTTC
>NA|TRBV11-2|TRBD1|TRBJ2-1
CASSLPSTGGFLAIGYNEQFF
TGTGCCAGCAGCTTACCTTCGACAGGGGGCTTCCTAGCTATAGGGTACAATGAGCAGTTCTTC
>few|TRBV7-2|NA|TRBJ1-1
CASSLFQPNTEAFF
TGTGCCAGCAGCTTATTCCAACCGAACACTGAAGCTTTCTTT
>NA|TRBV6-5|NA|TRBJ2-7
CASRKTYEQYF
TGTGCCAGCAGAAAAACCTACGAGCAGTACTTC
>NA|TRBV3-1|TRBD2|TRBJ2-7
CASSPWTSGRSTYEQYF
TGTGCCAGCAGCCCCTGGACTAGCGGGAGGAGCACCTACGAGCAGTACTTC
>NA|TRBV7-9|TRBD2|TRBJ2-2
CASPPTSGLNTGELFF
TGTGCCAGCCCTCCGACTAGCGGGTTGAACACCGGGGAGCTGTTTTTT
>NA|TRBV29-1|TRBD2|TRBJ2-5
CSVVAGVGVGRYQETQYF
TGCAGCGTTGTAGCGGGAGTGGGGGTAGGAAGGTACCAAGAGACCCAGTACTTC
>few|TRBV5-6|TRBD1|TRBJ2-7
CASSASGQLEQYF
TGTGCCAGCAGCGCCTCGGGACAGTTAGAGCAGTACTTC
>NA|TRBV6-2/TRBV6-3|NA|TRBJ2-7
CASCNRDRDNYYEQYF
TGTGCCAGCTGTAATCGGGACCGGGACAACTATTACGAGCAGTACTTC
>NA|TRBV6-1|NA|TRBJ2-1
CASRPTQLGNEQFF
TGTGCCAGCAGGCCCACGCAGCTTGGAAATGAGCAGTTCTTC
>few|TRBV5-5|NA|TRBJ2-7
CASSLFQEPYEQYF
TGTGCCAGCAGCTTGTTTCAGGAGCCCTACGAGCAGTACTTC
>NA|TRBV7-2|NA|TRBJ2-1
CASSLRLNEQFF
TGTGCCAGCAGCTTAAGGTTAAATGAGCAGTTCTTC
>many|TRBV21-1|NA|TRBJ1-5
CKQGAGSNQPQHF
TGTAAACAGGGGGCGGGTAGCAATCAGCCCCAGCATTTT
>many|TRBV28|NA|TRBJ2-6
CASRISGANVLTF
TGTGCCAGCAGGATCTCTGGGGCCAACGTCCTGACTTTC
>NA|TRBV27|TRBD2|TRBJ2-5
CASSLTSEGVGTQYF
TGTGCCAGCAGCCTCACTAGCGAGGGAGTCGGGACCCAGTACTTC
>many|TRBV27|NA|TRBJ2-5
CASSWKGWEETQYF
TGTGCCAGCAGTTGGAAGGGTTGGGAAGAGACCCAGTACTTC
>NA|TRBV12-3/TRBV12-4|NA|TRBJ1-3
CASRAGMNTIYF
TGTGCCAGCAGGGCAGGGATGAACACCATATATTTT
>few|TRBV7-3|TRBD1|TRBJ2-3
CASTETGGSDTQYF
TGTGCCAGCACCGAGACAGGGGGGTCGGATACGCAGTATTTT
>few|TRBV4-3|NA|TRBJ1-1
CASSQDMPGTEAFF
TGCGCCAGCAGCCAAGATATGCCCGGCACTGAAGCTTTCTTT
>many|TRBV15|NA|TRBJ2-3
CATSRDPGPDTQYF
TGTGCCACCAGCAGAGATCCGGGGCCAGATACGCAGTATTTT
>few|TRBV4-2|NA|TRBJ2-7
CASSQDLGRGQLFYEQYF
TGTGCCAGCAGCCAAGATTTAGGGCGCGGGCAGCTATTCTACGAGCAGTACTTC
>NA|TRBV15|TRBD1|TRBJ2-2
CATSSEKGGGTGDARPGELFF
TGTGCCACCAGCTCAGAGAAAGGTGGGGGGACAGGGGACGCTCGCCCCGGGGAGCTGTTTTTT
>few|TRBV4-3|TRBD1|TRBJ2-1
CASSQENYRGEYNEQFF
TGCGCCAGCAGCCAAGAAAATTACAGGGGGGAGTACAATGAGCAGTTCTTC
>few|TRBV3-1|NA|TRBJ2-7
CASSQGATYEQYF
TGTGCCAGCAGCCAGGGAGCTACCTACGAGCAGTACTTC
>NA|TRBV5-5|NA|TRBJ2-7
CASSLTASSYEQYF
TGTGCCAGCAGCTTGACCGCTAGCTCCTACGAGCAGTACTTC
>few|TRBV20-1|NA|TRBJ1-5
CSAASLAVEPQHF
TGCAGTGCCGCTAGCCTCGCCGTTGAGCCCCAGCATTTT
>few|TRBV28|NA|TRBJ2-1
CASSFLYRSLWQFF
TGTGCCAGCAGTTTCCTTTACAGGTCACTATGGCAGTTCTTC
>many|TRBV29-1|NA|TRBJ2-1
CSVEDRSYANEQFF
TGCAGCGTTGAAGATCGGAGCTACGCCAATGAGCAGTTCTTC
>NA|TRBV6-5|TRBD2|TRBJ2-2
CASSFSLAGEHGELFF
TGTGCCAGCAGTTTCTCATTAGCGGGAGAACACGGGGAGCTGTTTTTT
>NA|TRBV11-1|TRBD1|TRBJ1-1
CASSLTGSTYEAFF
TGTGCCAGCAGCCTGACAGGGTCGACGTATGAAGCTTTCTTT
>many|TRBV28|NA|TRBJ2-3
CASSLPTSTLAADTQYF
TGTGCCAGCAGTTTACCGACATCAACACTTGCCGCAGATACGCAGTATTTT
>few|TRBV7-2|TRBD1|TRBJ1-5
CASSAMRGGQVQHF
TGTGCCAGCAGCGCGATGAGAGGGGGCCAGGTCCAGCATTTT
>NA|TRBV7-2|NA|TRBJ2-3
CASTYNTDTQYF
TGTGCCAGCACCTATAACACAGATACGCAGTATTTT
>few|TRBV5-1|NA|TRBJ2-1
CASSLIGGGNEQFF
TGCGCCAGCAGCTTGATTGGGGGAGGCAATGAGCAGTTCTTC
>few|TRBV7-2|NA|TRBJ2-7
CASSPGGDRVVGEQYF
TGTGCCAGCAGCCCGGGGGGGGACAGGGTGGTGGGCGAGCAGTACTTC
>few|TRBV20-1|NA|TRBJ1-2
CSGRGGEGYTF
TGCAGTGGACGGGGGGGTGAGGGCTACACCTTC
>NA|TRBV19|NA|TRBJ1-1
CASSPGSGGTEAFF
TGTGCCAGTAGTCCGGGATCTGGGGGGACTGAAGCTTTCTTT
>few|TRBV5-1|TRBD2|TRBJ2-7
CASSLGGRDYEQYF
TGCGCCAGCAGCTTGGGCGGGAGGGACTACGAGCAGTACTTC
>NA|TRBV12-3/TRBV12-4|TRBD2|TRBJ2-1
CASSTSGRPIIEQFF
TGTGCCAGCAGTACGAGCGGGAGACCGATCATCGAGCAGTTCTTC
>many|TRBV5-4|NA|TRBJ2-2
CASSLETMNTGELFF
TGTGCCAGCAGCTTGGAGACTATGAACACCGGGGAGCTGTTTTTT
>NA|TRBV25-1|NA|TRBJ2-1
CATLGPRVGNEQFF
TGTGCCACCCTGGGACCACGCGTGGGCAATGAGCAGTTCTTC
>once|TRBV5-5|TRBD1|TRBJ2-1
CASSLGDRVMEQFF
TGTGCCAGCAGCTTGGGGGACAGGGTGATGGAGCAGTTCTTC
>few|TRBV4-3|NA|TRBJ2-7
CASSQDRPPWREQYF
TGCGCCAGCAGCCAAGATCGTCCCCCTTGGAGAGAGCAGTACTTC
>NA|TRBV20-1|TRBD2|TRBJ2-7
CSAGGTNEQYF
TGCAGTGCCGGGGGGACCAACGAGCAGTACTTC
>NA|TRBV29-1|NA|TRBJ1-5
CSVATGGTGNQPQHF
TGCAGCGTTGCCACCGGGGGCACCGGCAATCAGCCCCAGCATTTT